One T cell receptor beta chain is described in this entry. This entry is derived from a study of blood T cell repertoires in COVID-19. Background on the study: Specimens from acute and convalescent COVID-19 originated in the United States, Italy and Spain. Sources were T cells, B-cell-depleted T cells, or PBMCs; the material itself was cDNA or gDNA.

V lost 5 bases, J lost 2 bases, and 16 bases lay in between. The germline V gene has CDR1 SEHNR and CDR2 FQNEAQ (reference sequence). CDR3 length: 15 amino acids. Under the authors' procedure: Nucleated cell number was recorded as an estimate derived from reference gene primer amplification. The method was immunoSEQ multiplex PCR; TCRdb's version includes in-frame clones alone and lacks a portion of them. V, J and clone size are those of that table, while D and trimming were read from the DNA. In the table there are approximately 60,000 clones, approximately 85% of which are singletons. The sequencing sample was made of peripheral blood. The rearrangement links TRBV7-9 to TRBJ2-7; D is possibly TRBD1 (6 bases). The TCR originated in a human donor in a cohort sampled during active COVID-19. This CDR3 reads CASSPRTDLAYEQYF. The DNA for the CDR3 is TGTGCCAGCAGCCCGAGGACAGACCTTGCCTACGAGCAGTACTTC.